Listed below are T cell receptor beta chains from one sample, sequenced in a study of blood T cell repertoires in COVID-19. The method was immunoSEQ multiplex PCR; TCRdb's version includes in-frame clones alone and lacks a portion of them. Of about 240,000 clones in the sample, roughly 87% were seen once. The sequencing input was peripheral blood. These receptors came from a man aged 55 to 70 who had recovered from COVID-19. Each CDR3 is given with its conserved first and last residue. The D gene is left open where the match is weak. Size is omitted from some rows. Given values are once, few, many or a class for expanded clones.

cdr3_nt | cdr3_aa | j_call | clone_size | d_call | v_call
TGTGCCAGCAGCTTAGGGACGGGGGGGCTCGTGGCAGATACGCAGTATTTT | CASSLGTGGLVADTQYF | TRBJ2-3 | . | TRBD2 | TRBV7-2
TGTGCCAGCGGCGGCGGGGGGAGAGAGCAGTACTTC | CASGGGGREQYF | TRBJ2-7 | . | TRBD2 | TRBV2
TGTGCCAGCAGCGGCCTTGGGGGCTCACCCCTCCACTTT | CASSGLGGSPLHF | TRBJ1-6 | . | . | TRBV3-1/TRBV3-2
TGTGCCACCAGCAGGGAAAGGGGTAGCAATCAGCCCCAGCATTTT | CATSRERGSNQPQHF | TRBJ1-5 | . | . | TRBV15
TGCGCCAGCAGCCCTAGCGGGGGGCTGTCCTACGAGCAGTACTTC | CASSPSGGLSYEQYF | TRBJ2-7 | . | TRBD2 | TRBV5-1
TGTGCCAGCAGTTTTCAGGGGCCCGGTGAGCAGTTCTTC | CASSFQGPGEQFF | TRBJ2-1 | . | . | TRBV27
TGTGCCAGCAGCCCCGGACAGGGGGTGGAAAAACTGTTTTTT | CASSPGQGVEKLFF | TRBJ1-4 | . | TRBD1 | TRBV7-9
TGCAGCGTTGTATCCGGGGAGCTGTTTTTT | CSVVSGELFF | TRBJ2-2 | . | . | TRBV29-1
TGTGCCAGCAACAAACGCGGATATAATTCACCCCTCCACTTT | CASNKRGYNSPLHF | TRBJ1-6 | . | . | TRBV5-6
TGTGCCAGCAGCCAGTCCTACTCTGGAAACACCATATATTTT | CASSQSYSGNTIYF | TRBJ1-3 | . | . | TRBV3-1/TRBV3-2
TGTGCCTGGAGTATGGCCTGGGGGCTGGGAATTGGCTACACCTTC | CAWSMAWGLGIGYTF | TRBJ1-2 | few | . | TRBV30
TGTGCCAGCGTCGGCCGGAGGGATTCACCCCTCCACTTT | CASVGRRDSPLHF | TRBJ1-6 | . | . | TRBV6-5
TGTGCCAGCGGTGGGACTAGCGGGGGTCAAGAGACCCAGTACTTC | CASGGTSGGQETQYF | TRBJ2-5 | . | TRBD2 | TRBV25-1
TGTGCCAGCTCACCACAAGGGGGTAGCAATCAGCCCCAGCATTTT | CASSPQGGSNQPQHF | TRBJ1-5 | . | . | TRBV18
TGTGCCAGCAGCTTAAGAGGGGCAGGGGGTATTGACGAGCAGTACTTC | CASSLRGAGGIDEQYF | TRBJ2-7 | . | TRBD1 | TRBV11-2
TGTGCCAGCAGTTTCAGCGACCCCTCTGGAAACACCATATATTTT | CASSFSDPSGNTIYF | TRBJ1-3 | . | . | TRBV28
TGTGCCAGCAGTGAGTCTGGGAGCTCCTACAATGAGCAGTTCTTC | CASSESGSSYNEQFF | TRBJ2-1 | . | . | TRBV6-1
TGTGCCAGCAGCCTAGTGGCGGGGCGAGCTTTCTTT | CASSLVAGRAFF | TRBJ1-1 | . | . | TRBV3-1/TRBV3-2
TGTGCCAGCAGCTTCACCAGGGATGTCACTGAAGCTTTCTTT | CASSFTRDVTEAFF | TRBJ1-1 | . | . | TRBV7-9
TGTGCCAGCACCAACGGGTGGACTGAAGCTTTCTTT | CASTNGWTEAFF | TRBJ1-1 | . | . | TRBV6-5